Listed below are T cell receptor beta chains from one sample, sequenced in a study of human T cells and chemical hapten exposure. Each CDR3 protein gets one entry after TCRdb re-called the RACE reads with MiXCR. The table records 100,000 to 150,000 distinct CDR3 sequences, about 9.4% of them present only once. The sample consisted of whole blood. The source is a male donor in good health. Some clones in this sample may be carry-over from other donors' samples. The CDR3 runs from the conserved cysteine through the conserved F or W.

>TRBV19|TRBJ1-5
CASSLQLPNQPQHF
>TRBV5-1|TRBJ1-1
CASSQGAFTEAFF
>TRBV20-1|TRBJ1-5
CSARMDSNQPQHF
>TRBV10-3|TRBJ2-2
CATSGTRNTGELFF
>TRBV20-1|TRBJ1-4
CSAATGGREKLFF
>TRBV15|TRBJ2-1
CATSRSGLAGGYEQFF
>TRBV4-1|TRBJ2-1
CASSPPGLAGDSEYNEQFF
>TRBV6-2/TRBV6-3|TRBJ1-1
CASRLGQEAEAFF
>TRBV25-1|TRBJ1-1
CASSDSGGGDTEAFF
>TRBV29-1|TRBJ2-7
CSVLKLAGTSYEQYF
>TRBV14|TRBJ2-7
CASSEVRTWAYEQYF
>TRBV7-9|TRBJ1-5
CASSPGQENQPQHF
>TRBV4-2|TRBJ2-1
CASSQDGRARENEQFF
>TRBV5-1|TRBJ2-3
CASSLAGGPDTQYF
>TRBV12-3/TRBV12-4|TRBJ2-3
CASSYLQGGTQYF
>TRBV7-8|TRBJ1-1
CASSSTGTTLIRAFF
>TRBV7-3|TRBJ1-1
CASSVGTGGRMNTEAFF
>TRBV18|TRBJ2-5
CASSWTSGAQETQYF
>TRBV27|TRBJ1-6
CASGAGGAGSPLHF
>TRBV10-3|TRBJ2-3
CAIRGRGRDTQYF
>TRBV27|TRBJ1-2
CASSLYRLEGIYGYTF
>TRBV12-3/TRBV12-4|TRBJ2-5
CASSSQGTQETQYF
>TRBV12-5|TRBJ2-7
CASGLATQRLGQADEQYF
>TRBV3-1|TRBJ1-1
CASSQGLRGGSAAFF
>TRBV25-1|TRBJ2-1
CATLGVAGVTNEQFF
>TRBV7-9|TRBJ2-3
CASSSGTRDTQYF
>TRBV20-1|TRBJ2-1
CSARVRVSYNEQFF
>TRBV4-3|TRBJ2-7
CASSQDVQGYEQYF
>TRBV3-1|TRBJ2-6
CASSQDPGFNSGANVLTF
>TRBV5-1|TRBJ2-2
CASRDSGELFF
>TRBV7-9|TRBJ1-1
CASSSSGTGTGEAFF
>TRBV11-2|TRBJ1-5
CASSLGEGLSNQPQHF
>TRBV29-1|TRBJ2-7
CSVVPGQGALAYEQYF
>TRBV6-6|TRBJ1-5
CASSYRNDNQPQHF
>TRBV2|TRBJ2-2
CASSDRANTGELFF
>TRBV3-1|TRBJ2-4
CASSFGTAPDLAKNIQYF
>TRBV25-1|TRBJ2-5
CASSEIDRRFF
>TRBV7-9|TRBJ2-1
CASSFRDPRPTGNEQFF
>TRBV7-9|TRBJ2-3
CASSSTTSGEYTDTQYF
>TRBV11-2|TRBJ2-5
CASSPQSTQETQYF
>TRBV24-1|TRBJ2-1
CATSTEYNEQFF
>TRBV11-2|TRBJ2-3
CASSATSGGDTDTQYF
>TRBV6-5|TRBJ1-1
CASNGHLNTEAFF
>TRBV30|TRBJ2-3
CAWSVLAGLSTDTQYF
>TRBV12-3/TRBV12-4|TRBJ2-1
CASIPGQGSYNEQFF
>TRBV14|TRBJ2-3
CASSQDGLSTDTQYF
>TRBV6-5|TRBJ2-7
CASSPRDRETSYEQYF
>TRBV7-8|TRBJ2-3
CASSRDMLSEPDTQYF